The 24 T cell receptor beta chains presented below share a single source sample, sequenced in a study of blood T cell repertoires in COVID-19. This table comes from immunoSEQ multiplex PCR, and its TCRdb copy is limited to in-frame clones, with some not included. The sample has more than 65,000 clones; 70% to 75% are singletons. The sequenced sample consisted of peripheral blood. Receptor source: a woman between 65 and 79 years old with acute or convalescent COVID-19.

This clone has a count of ten or more. The chain combines TRBV29-1 with TRBJ2-7; 8 bases are a match to TRBD2. Germline-derived CDR1 and CDR2 are SQVTM and ANQGSEA. The CDR3 has 12 residues. Trimming took 5 bases from V and 5 from J; bases not matched to a gene: 5. The CDR3 DNA sequence: TGCAGCGTTAGAAGCGGGAGAAACGAGCAGTACTTC. Residues: CSVRSGRNEQYF.

V is TRBV2 and J is TRBJ1-1, with 7 bases lining up with TRBD1. There are 13 residues in the CDR3. Germline values: CDR1 SNHLY, CDR2 FYNNEI. V lost 6 bases and J lost 2; bases outside the gene matches: 3. CDR3 residues: CASRGQVNTEAFF. The DNA for the CDR3 is TGTGCCAGCAGAGGACAGGTTAACACTGAAGCTTTCTTT.

This clone has a single count. The chain combines TRBV7-2 with TRBJ2-2, with D tentatively TRBD2 (5 bases). V lost 1 base and J lost 5, with 5 bases in between. This CDR3 comprises 13 residues. Germline assignment: CDR1 SGHTA and CDR2 FQGNSA. The CDR3 loop reads CASSLGRTGELFF. The DNA for the CDR3 is TGTGCCAGCAGCTTAGGGAGGACCGGGGAGCTGTTTTTT. The whole variable domain, remainder taken from reference TRBV7-2 and TRBJ2-2, is GAGVSQSPSNKVTEKGKDVELRCDPISGHTALYWYRQSLGQGLEFLIYFQGNSAPDKSGLPSDRFSAERTGGSVSTLTIQRTQQEDSAVYLCASSLGRTGELFFGEGSRLTVL.

This clone was seen only a few times. The genes are TRBV5-1 and TRBJ1-4; TRBD1 is a possible D gene (5 bases). The germline CDR1 and CDR2 sequences are SGHRS and YFSETQ. The CDR3 is made up of 18 amino acids. V dropped 0 bases and J dropped 2 bases, with 17 bases sitting between them. The CDR3 spells CASSLDPAGKVTNEKLFF. CDR3 DNA: TGCGCCAGCAGCTTGGATCCCGCAGGGAAAGTCACTAATGAAAAACTGTTTTTT.

The CDR3 protein is CASSRLDRALGEQYF. CDR3 nucleotides: TGTGCCAGTAGTAGACTGGACAGAGCCTTGGGCGAGCAGTACTTC. This sequence joins TRBV19 and TRBJ2-7, with TRBD1 as a possible D gene (6 bases). The germline CDR1 and CDR2 sequences are LNHDA and SQIVND (reference sequence). The V gene lost 4 bases and the J gene lost 6 bases, with 19 bases spanning the gap. There are 15 residues in the CDR3.

The J gene is TRBJ1-1, the V gene TRBV14, with D possibly being TRBD1 (6 bases). Germline values: CDR1 SGHDN, CDR2 FVKESK. V shed 7 bases and J shed 4 bases, with 19 bases lying between them. CDR3 size: 15 residues. This CDR3 is CASTPRGGGRTEAFF. In DNA form, the CDR3 reads TGTGCCAGCACCCCTCGGGGAGGGGGTCGCACTGAAGCTTTCTTT.

The rearrangement joins TRBV11-2 to TRBJ2-1, with no clear D. Looked up from germline, CDR1 is SGHAT and CDR2 is FQNNGV. Trimming shortened V by 0 bases and J by 7 bases, and 13 bases separated the two germline ends. This CDR3 comprises 15 residues. DNA of the CDR3: TGTGCCAGCAGCTTAGATTCTAACCGATGGAATGAGCAGTTCTTC. Encoded protein: CASSLDSNRWNEQFF.

This sequence joins TRBV27 and TRBJ2-1, with 7 bases fitting TRBD1. The germline CDR1 and CDR2 sequences are MNHEY and SMNVEV (reference sequence). The CDR3 runs to 14 residues. V trimming: 5 bases; J trimming: 5 bases; junction bases outside the gene matches: 6. As DNA, the CDR3 is TGTGCCAGCAGTCGAGGGGGCGTAAACAATGAGCAGTTCTTC. It is translated as CASSRGGVNNEQFF.

In this sample, this clone turned up a few times. The chain recombines TRBV9 with TRBJ1-1; D gene uncertain. This CDR3 has 14 amino acids. V lost 3 bases and J 0 bases, leaving 9 bases between the germline ends. Germline V gene data show CDR1 as SGDLS and CDR2 as YYNGEE. In DNA form, the CDR3 reads TGTGCCAGCAGCGGGTCGTCAGTGAACACTGAAGCTTTCTTT. Translating gives CASSGSSVNTEAFF.

The chain uses TRBV4-1 and TRBJ1-5; D unresolved. CDR1 MGHRA and CDR2 YSYEKL come from the germline V gene. This CDR3 region has 16 residues. V was clipped by 3 bases and J by 1 base, with 13 bases between them. The CDR3 DNA reads TGCGCCAGCAGCCAGTCCCTGGCGGAGAGCAATCAGCCCCAGCATTTT. This codes for CASSQSLAESNQPQHF.

This clone was observed a handful of times. The chain uses TRBV6-5 and TRBJ2-3; D unclear. CDR1 is MNHEY, CDR2 SVGAGI, per germline. The CDR3 totals 14 residues. V lost 7 bases to trimming and J lost 6 bases, with 17 bases between them. The DNA of the CDR3 is TGTGCCAGCAAATCGAACACCCCGTGGGATACGCAGTATTTT. It codes for CASKSNTPWDTQYF.

The J gene is TRBJ1-2, the V gene TRBV6-6; TRBD1 agrees at 7 bases. The CDR3 spans 12 residues. CDR1 is MNHNY and CDR2 is SVGAGI in the germline V gene (reference sequence). V lost 6 bases to trimming and J lost 6 bases; unmatched junction nucleotides: 4. The CDR3 sequence: CASSPDRDGYTF. The CDR3 DNA sequence: TGTGCCAGCAGCCCAGACAGGGATGGCTACACCTTC.

This clone came up a few times. The J gene is TRBJ2-7, the V gene TRBV15, with 14 bases that match TRBD2. This CDR3 comprises 16 residues. Germline V gene lookup returns CDR1 LNHNV and CDR2 YYDKDF (reference sequence). Trimming removed 3 bases from V and 4 bases from J; junction bases left unmatched: 5. The CDR3 region has the DNA TGTGCCACCAGCAGCGGGACTAGCGGGAGACCATACGAGCAGTACTTC. Its protein product is CATSSGTSGRPYEQYF.

The J gene is TRBJ2-2, the V gene TRBV18; 7 nucleotides line up with TRBD1. The junction had 11 bases not matched to a gene; V was cut back by 2 bases and J by 5 bases. CDR1 KGHSH and CDR2 LQKENI come from the germline V gene. The CDR3 runs to 17 residues. CDR3 DNA sequence: TGTGCCAGCTCACCAAAAAGACGGACAGGACAAACCGGGGAGCTGTTTTTT. Amino acid sequence: CASSPKRRTGQTGELFF. The full variable domain, its missing parts supplied by reference TRBV18 and TRBJ2-2, is NAGVMQNPRHLVRRRGQEARLRCSPMKGHSHVYWYRQLPEEGLKFMVYLQKENIIDESGMPKERFSAEFPKEGPSILRIQQVVRGDSAAYFCASSPKRRTGQTGELFFGEGSRLTVL.

The V and J genes are TRBV14 and TRBJ2-5; 8 bases fit TRBD1. This CDR3 region has 14 residues. Germline assignment: CDR1 SGHDN and CDR2 FVKESK. Trimming at V came to 0 bases and at J to 7 bases, leaving 4 bases not matched to a gene. The CDR3 nucleotides are TGTGCCAGCAGCCAAGAGAACAGGGGGGCGACCCAGTACTTC. This codes for CASSQENRGATQYF.

The chain has TRBV19 and TRBJ1-2; D gene ambiguous. This CDR3 is 13 amino acids long. Germline V gene lookup returns CDR1 LNHDA and CDR2 SQIVND (reference sequence). Deletions cut 2 bases from V and 2 bases from J, with 6 bases between. The CDR3 sequence is CASSINSNYGYTF. In DNA form, the CDR3 reads TGTGCCAGTAGTATAAATTCAAACTATGGCTACACCTTC.

The V call is TRBV20-1, the J call TRBJ2-1; a possible D gene is TRBD1 (6 bases). Trimming pared 6 bases from V and 8 bases from J, leaving 11 bases between. The germline V gene encodes CDR1 DFQATT and CDR2 SNEGSKA (reference sequence). The CDR3 length is 11 residues. Written as DNA, the CDR3 is TGCAGTGCCGGAGCAGGGGATGAGCAGTTCTTC. Translating gives CSAGAGDEQFF.

The chain has TRBV7-9 and TRBJ1-5; the match to TRBD1 covers 9 bases. J was trimmed by 7 bases and V by 5 bases; bases with no gene match: 9. The V gene's germline CDR1 is SEHNR and CDR2 FQNEAQ (reference sequence). The CDR3 spans 15 residues. The CDR3 here is CASSPTGQGRQPQHF. The CDR3, as DNA: TGTGCCAGCAGCCCCACTGGACAGGGGCGCCAGCCCCAGCATTTT.

The rearrangement joins TRBV9 to TRBJ1-1, with TRBD1 identical over 11 bases. This CDR3 contains 14 residues. Unmatched junction bases numbered 2, after V lost 2 bases and J lost 5 bases. The germline V gene encodes CDR1 SGDLS and CDR2 YYNGEE. The CDR3: CASSVGQGETEAFF. DNA of the CDR3: TGTGCCAGCAGCGTGGGACAGGGGGAAACTGAAGCTTTCTTT.

This clone was seen more than once but under ten times. The chain is built from TRBV7-3 and TRBJ2-2; tentatively, D is TRBD1 (6 bases). There are 16 residues in the CDR3. The germline gives CDR1 SGHTA, CDR2 FQGTGA. The V and J ends lost 5 bases and 4 bases respectively, with 17 bases between them. The CDR3 DNA follows: TGTGCCAGCAGCCCCTCCGCCAAGGGGGTCACCGGGGAGCTGTTTTTT. It yields the protein CASSPSAKGVTGELFF.

The genes are TRBV15 and TRBJ1-5; D call uncertain. The CDR3 spans 15 residues. The germline V gene encodes CDR1 LNHNV and CDR2 YYDKDF (reference sequence). V lost 3 bases and J lost 7, with 16 bases in between. The CDR3 reads CATSSGRGDRQPQHF. Here the CDR3 DNA reads TGTGCCACCAGCAGCGGCCGCGGGGATCGACAGCCCCAGCATTTT.

The rearrangement links TRBV7-2 to TRBJ2-5; 9 bases are shared with TRBD2. Germline V gives CDR1 SGHTA, CDR2 FQGNSA. With 2 bases clipped from V and 2 bases from J, the junction kept 9 bases outside the gene matches. The CDR3 has 17 amino acids. This chain's CDR3 is CASSLFWSGLAQETQYF. For the CDR3, the DNA is TGTGCCAGCAGCTTATTTTGGAGTGGACTAGCGCAAGAGACCCAGTACTTC. Full variable domain (outside the CDR3, taken from reference TRBV7-2 and TRBJ2-5): GAGVSQSPSNKVTEKGKDVELRCDPISGHTALYWYRQSLGQGLEFLIYFQGNSAPDKSGLPSDRFSAERTGGSVSTLTIQRTQQEDSAVYLCASSLFWSGLAQETQYFGPGTRLLVL.

The chain uses TRBV19 and TRBJ2-1, with 9 positions matching TRBD2. Trimming cost V 1 base and J 0 bases; bases outside gene matches: 16. CDR3 length: 21 residues. CDR1 is LNHDA and CDR2 is SQIVND in the germline V gene (reference sequence). CDR3 residues: CASSIGGPWASGISSYNEQFF. In nucleotides, the CDR3 is TGTGCCAGTAGTATAGGCGGCCCCTGGGCTAGCGGGATTAGCTCCTACAATGAGCAGTTCTTC.

This chain uses TRBV6-6 with TRBJ1-6, with TRBD1 identical over 9 bases. CDR3 length: 14 amino acids. Germline V gene lookup returns CDR1 MNHNY and CDR2 SVGAGI (reference sequence). Trimming removed 5 bases from V and 7 bases from J; junction bases left unmatched: 3. The CDR3 DNA reads TGTGCCAGCAGTAGGACAGGGGACAATTCACCCCTCCACTTT. This translates into CASSRTGDNSPLHF.